These 7 T cell receptor beta chains originate from one sample sequenced in a study of identical twins. A single record per CDR3 protein comes from TCRdb applying MiXCR to the 5' RACE reads. The table lists around 280,000 distinct CDR3 sequences, under 9% of them singletons. The same sample was also studied in work on yellow fever vaccine responses in identical twins.

Sequenced sample: memory (CD45RO+) T cells sorted from blood. The receptors here all came from a young woman in good health.

This clonotype came up a few times. CDR3 region: CASSIEQGAEYEQYF. The CDR3 DNA follows: TGTGCCAGTAGTATAGAACAGGGGGCAGAGTACGAGCAGTACTTC. The V and J genes are TRBV19 and TRBJ2-7; 9 positions agree with TRBD1. CDR3 length equals 15 residues. V gave up 0 bases and J gave up 4 bases; unmatched junction bases: 4. Germline V CDR1 and CDR2: LNHDA, SQIVND (reference sequence).

This clonotype was observed many times. The genes are TRBV4-1 and TRBJ1-6; D unclear. V dropped 2 bases and J dropped 2 bases, with 16 bases sitting between them. This CDR3 has 18 amino acids. The germline gives CDR1 MGHRA, CDR2 YSYEKL. The CDR3, as DNA: TGCGCCAGCAGCCAACCCCTCTTGGAACGCCCCTATAATTCACCCCTCCACTTT. Amino acid sequence: CASSQPLLERPYNSPLHF.

This clonotype was counted many times. This chain joins TRBV20-1 and TRBJ2-3; TRBD2 agrees at 10 bases. CDR1 is DFQATT and CDR2 is SNEGSKA in the germline V gene (reference sequence). This CDR3 contains 14 residues. Losses at the gene ends were 4 bases for V and 5 bases for J; bases not matched to a gene: 6. This CDR3 is CSANSGGEVDTQYF. CDR3 nucleotides: TGCAGTGCTAACAGCGGGGGGGAGGTAGATACGCAGTATTTT.

V gene TRBV7-9 combines with J gene TRBJ1-2, with D maybe TRBD1 (5 bases). CDR1 is SEHNR and CDR2 is FQNEAQ in the germline V gene (reference sequence). The V end was cut by 5 bases, the J end by 4 bases, with 17 bases between. This CDR3 is built from 15 residues. The CDR3 loop reads CASSPPEGTGYGYTF. CDR3 coding DNA: TGTGCCAGCAGCCCCCCCGAAGGGACGGGCTATGGCTACACCTTC.

This chain's CDR3 is CASSVGLVSYEQYF. CDR3 in DNA: TGTGCCAGCAGCGTGGGACTAGTTAGCTACGAGCAGTACTTC. The V and J genes are TRBV7-3 and TRBJ2-7, with 8 bases identical to TRBD2. Germline CDR1 SGHTA, CDR2 FQGTGA. This CDR3 contains 14 residues. The trim removed 5 bases at V and 3 bases at J, leaving 6 bases unmatched.

This chain uses TRBV4-1 with TRBJ2-1; TRBD2 is a possible D gene (6 bases). V was trimmed by 4 bases and J by 5 bases, leaving 18 bases between them. The CDR3 totals 16 residues. CDR1 and CDR2 (germline): MGHRA, YSYEKL. The CDR3 DNA reads TGCGCCAGCAGCCCACCGGGACTTAGTTTGAACAATGAGCAGTTCTTC. Its protein product is CASSPPGLSLNNEQFF.

This clonotype has a count of ten or more. The chain couples TRBV7-8 to TRBJ2-3; D remains unclear. The ends were cut back, 1 base at V and 4 bases at J, with 6 bases in the middle. From germline, CDR1 is SGHVS and CDR2 FQNEAQ. The CDR3 covers 13 residues. The CDR3 spells CASSLGPPDTQYF. The CDR3 DNA reads as TGTGCCAGCAGCTTAGGGCCCCCAGATACGCAGTATTTT.